The 20 T cell receptor beta chains listed next were all sequenced from one sample in a study of post-analysis software for immune sequencing data. Study results and caveats: When patients were compared with controls, about five TRBV segments were more frequent, TRBV5-6, TRBV5-1 and TRBV20-1 among them.

These TCRs' antigens remain unknown. The TCR beta cDNA libraries carried unique molecular identifiers. Each CDR3 protein is one row after TCRdb ran MiXCR on the PCR reads. The sample shows around 440,000 distinct CDR3 sequences, approximately 46% of them seen only once. The sample taken for sequencing was blood. Receptors originate from a girl aged 10-17 years with multiple sclerosis.

This clonotype occurred many times. This rearrangement joins TRBV20-1 to TRBJ2-7; D unclear. Trimming left V 0 bases short and J 3 bases short, with 3 bases between. From germline, CDR1 is DFQATT and CDR2 SNEGSKA (reference sequence). This CDR3 has 11 residues. The CDR3 DNA is TGCAGTGCTAGAGAGAACTACGAGCAGTACTTC. This codes for CSARENYEQYF.

This clonotype was counted only a few times. The chain combines TRBV20-1 with TRBJ1-2; D is unclear. Germline V lookup: CDR1 DFQATT, CDR2 SNEGSKA (reference sequence). Trimming pared 6 bases from V and 3 bases from J, leaving 11 bases between. The CDR3 extends over 12 amino acids. In DNA form, the CDR3 reads TGCAGTGCGGACCTGGGCGACTATGGCTACACCTTC. Translated: CSADLGDYGYTF.

This chain connects TRBV7-6 to TRBJ2-4, with D possibly matching TRBD2 (5 bases). TRBJ2-7 matches the DNA end more closely, so the J call is doubtful. From germline, CDR1 is SGHVS and CDR2 FNYEAQ. The CDR3 runs 13 residues. The CDR3 reads CASSPPGSDEQYF. In DNA, the CDR3 is TGTGCCAGCAGCCCTCCGGGGTCCGACGAGCAGTACTTC.

The rearrangement uses TRBV20-1 and TRBJ2-3, with 11 positions matching TRBD1. The CDR3 loop spans 13 amino acids. Germline values: CDR1 DFQATT, CDR2 SNEGSKA (reference sequence). J was trimmed by 1 base and V by 7 bases; bases with no gene match: 1. The CDR3 spells CSGDRGGTDTQYF. In DNA, the CDR3 is TGCAGTGGGGACAGGGGGGGCACAGATACGCAGTATTTT.

This clonotype was observed a handful of times. The CDR3 DNA reads TGCGCCAGCAGCTGGGGACTCAGCATGGGGGGAATTGCAGATACGCAGTATTTT. Its translation: CASSWGLSMGGIADTQYF. The chain carries TRBV5-1 and TRBJ2-3; a weak D match, TRBD2 (6 bases). The germline V gene has CDR1 SGHRS and CDR2 YFSETQ. The V end lost 3 bases, the J end lost 4 bases, and 24 bases lay between the germline ends. CDR3 length: 18 residues.

This chain joins TRBV21-1 and TRBJ2-3. TRBV21-1 is recorded as a pseudogene. This CDR3 has 12 amino acids. The CDR3 nucleotides read TGTGCCAGCAACCCCATTACAGATACGCAGTATTTT. It translates to CASNPITDTQYF.

The genes are TRBV7-9 and TRBJ2-6; 12 positions match TRBD2. The V gene's germline CDR1 is SEHNR and CDR2 FQNEAQ (reference sequence). This CDR3 has 17 residues. With 4 bases clipped from V and 4 bases from J, the junction kept 5 bases outside the gene matches. In nucleotides, the CDR3 is TGTGCCAGCAGCTCTAGCGGGAGGGCCACCGGGGCCAACGTCCTGACTTTC. Protein: CASSSSGRATGANVLTF.

This clonotype has a handful of counts. The chain carries TRBV7-3 and TRBJ2-6; no firm D call. CDR3 length: 14 amino acids. V shed 3 bases and J shed 4 bases, with 7 bases lying between them. The V gene's germline CDR1 is SGHTA and CDR2 FQGTGA. CDR3 loop: CASSFSPGANVLTF. The CDR3 region has the DNA TGTGCCAGCAGCTTCTCACCGGGGGCCAACGTCCTGACTTTC.

This clonotype was found a few times. The CDR3: CSAPPSGRERDTQYF. As DNA, the CDR3 is TGCAGTGCCCCCCCGAGCGGGAGGGAAAGAGATACGCAGTATTTT. This chain connects TRBV20-1 to TRBJ2-3; 10 positions agree with TRBD2. CDR1 is DFQATT, CDR2 SNEGSKA, per germline (reference sequence). After removal of 6 bases from V and 5 bases from J, the junction contained 11 bases not matched to a gene. The CDR3 extends over 15 amino acids.

The V gene is TRBV20-1, the J gene TRBJ2-1, with D tentatively TRBD2 (5 bases). CDR1 and CDR2 from the germline V gene are DFQATT and SNEGSKA (reference sequence). Trimming stripped 8 bases from V and 2 bases from J, with 16 bases between. The CDR3 contains 14 residues. CDR3 region: CSTIKELAYNEQFF. CDR3 DNA sequence: TGCAGTACTATAAAGGAACTAGCCTACAATGAGCAGTTCTTC.

J is TRBJ2-1 and V is TRBV7-3; the D is unclear. The CDR3 is made up of 14 amino acids. CDR1 SGHTA and CDR2 FQGTGA come from the germline V gene. V lost 1 base, J lost 4 bases, and 8 bases lay in between. Here the CDR3 DNA reads TGTGCCAGCAGCTTAAGTAGGGCGTACAATGAGCAGTTCTTC. It yields the protein CASSLSRAYNEQFF.

The chain uses TRBV6-9 and TRBJ1-5; D unresolved. This CDR3 comprises 14 residues. V was pared by 0 bases and J by 5 bases, with 8 bases between. Germline CDR1 and CDR2: MNHGY and SVAAGI. CDR3 sequence (DNA): TGTGCCAGCAGTTATTCCCAGAAGGATCAGCCCCAGCATTTT. This sequence encodes CASSYSQKDQPQHF.

The chain recombines TRBV28 with TRBJ1-4; D remains unclear. Trimming stripped 6 bases from V and 2 bases from J, with 19 bases between. Germline lookup yields CDR1 MDHEN and CDR2 SYDVKM. The CDR3 sequence is 17 residues long. CDR3 nucleotide sequence: TGTGCCAGCAGCCCCACCCCGAAATTTAGGACTAATGAAAAACTGTTTTTT. It translates to CASSPTPKFRTNEKLFF.

CDR3 residues: CASRPSGRAGETQYF. The CDR3 DNA is TGTGCCAGCAGGCCAAGCGGGAGGGCCGGAGAGACCCAGTACTTC. The V and J genes are TRBV12-3 or TRBV12-4 and TRBJ2-5, with TRBD2 matching 10 bases. The CDR3 extends over 15 amino acids. Germline trimming cut 6 bases from V and 4 bases from J; bases unmatched to any gene: 8.

This chain joins TRBV7-2 and TRBJ1-2; no definite D call. The CDR3 is 13 amino acids. Looked up from germline, CDR1 is SGHTA and CDR2 is FQGNSA. Trimming pared 1 base from V and 4 bases from J, leaving 7 bases between. The CDR3 DNA reads TGTGCCAGCAGCTTAGTTTCAGGCTATGGCTACACCTTC. This codes for CASSLVSGYGYTF.

The chain is built from TRBV6-2 or TRBV6-3 and TRBJ1-1; 7 nucleotides line up with TRBD1. V lost 8 bases and J lost 1; bases outside the gene matches: 7. The CDR3 extends over 14 amino acids. The V gene's germline CDR1 is MNHEY and CDR2 SVGEGT. The CDR3 region has the DNA TGTGCCAGCGCTGACCGGGACAGGAACACTGAAGCTTTCTTT. This gives the protein CASADRDRNTEAFF.

The chain carries TRBV15 and TRBJ2-1; D call uncertain. CDR3 length equals 16 residues. CDR1 is LNHNV and CDR2 is YYDKDF in the germline V gene (reference sequence). The V gene lost 1 base and the J gene lost 0 bases, with 10 bases spanning the gap. CDR3 in amino acids: CATSRGAACSYNEQFF. The CDR3 nucleotides are TGTGCCACCAGCAGAGGGGCGGCCTGCTCCTACAATGAGCAGTTCTTC.

CDR3 sequence: CASPRQREKQFF. CDR3 sequence (DNA): TGTGCCAGCCCCCGTCAGCGGGAAAAGCAGTTCTTC. The rearrangement uses TRBV2 and TRBJ2-1; 7 bases match TRBD2. CDR3 length: 12 residues. Germline loops: CDR1 SNHLY, CDR2 FYNNEI. Unmatched junction bases numbered 9, after V lost 8 bases and J lost 11 bases.

There are a few counts of this clonotype. One end of the junction does not line up with germline, which may come from a read error. For the CDR3, the DNA is TGCAGCGTTGAAACCGGACTAGCACCCAATGAGCTGTTCTTC. It codes for CSVETGLAPNELFF. V usage is TRBV29-1 and J usage is TRBJ2-1, with 8 bases aligning to TRBD2. The CDR3 has 14 amino acids. Germline V gene data show CDR1 as SQVTM and CDR2 as ANQGSEA.

This clonotype has more than one count but fewer than ten. The rearrangement uses TRBV6-5 and TRBJ1-1; maybe TRBD1 (6 bases). Trimming cost V 2 bases and J 4 bases, with 17 bases left between them. This CDR3 comprises 16 residues. Germline V gene lookup returns CDR1 MNHEY and CDR2 SVGAGI. This CDR3 is CASSYVVGRGITEAFF. The CDR3 DNA is TGTGCCAGCAGTTACGTGGTCGGCAGGGGAATCACTGAAGCTTTCTTT.